This note documents a single T cell receptor (beta chain) sequence. A fixed DNA input of 300 to 350 ng was used per bulk PBMC sample. The repertoire was sequenced with immunoSEQ multiplex PCR; TCRdb's copy has only in-frame clones and lacks some. The sample records 10,000 to 13,000 clones, approximately 87% being singletons. Germline CDR1 and CDR2: SGHTA and FQGNSA. This CDR3 contains 15 residues. The V end was cut by 5 bases, the J end by 1 base, with 14 bases between. The sample's time point: week 3, after first cycle of checkpoint inhibitor. The sample comes from a study of blood T cell dynamics during melanoma immunotherapy. Study overall: First-line therapy was either pembrolizumab or nivolumab with ipilimumab for metastatic melanoma.

The source was blood, collected from a patient treated with checkpoint blockade. J is TRBJ1-1 and V is TRBV7-2, with D uncertain. This clonotype originated in a human donor with melanoma. CDR3: CASSPGLPRNTEAFF. CDR3 nucleotides: TGTGCCAGCAGCCCTGGACTCCCGAGGAACACTGAAGCTTTCTTT.